The 9 T cell receptor beta chains in this list originate from one sample, sequenced in a study of yellow fever vaccine responses in identical twins. In TCRdb, the RT-PCR reads were re-called with MiXCR into one record per CDR3 protein. The sample carries several hundred distinct CDR3 sequences, around 86% recorded once. Sequences were derived from T cells from blood (PBMCs), unsorted or a sorted subset (not recorded which), sampled before or after yellow fever vaccination (not recorded which). These receptors were obtained from a woman under 30 who received the yellow fever vaccine.

The V call is TRBV13, the J call TRBJ2-1; 8 bases fit TRBD2. CDR3 length: 14 amino acids. The V and J ends lost 5 bases and 3 bases, in that order; junction bases with no gene match: 3. From germline, CDR1 is PRHDT and CDR2 FYEKMQ (reference sequence). CDR3 residues: CASSPGLVYNEQFF. The CDR3 DNA is TGTGCCAGCAGCCCGGGACTAGTCTACAATGAGCAGTTCTTC.

A few counts support this clonotype. The chain carries TRBV23-1 and TRBJ1-3, with D perhaps TRBD1 (5 bases). TRBV23-1 is reported as an ORF; its role is uncertain. The CDR3 is made up of 16 amino acids. V gave up 0 bases and J gave up 0 bases, with 9 bases separating them. CDR3 in DNA: TGCGCCAGCAGTCAATCGGGGGGGAGCTCTGGAAACACCATATATTTT. As protein: CASSQSGGSSGNTIYF.

This chain connects TRBV7-9 to TRBJ1-1; D gene unclear. V shed 1 base and J shed 5 bases, with 2 bases lying between them. Germline lookup yields CDR1 SEHNR and CDR2 FQNEAQ (reference sequence). The CDR3 loop spans 11 amino acids. CDR3 sequence: CASSLGTEAFF. The DNA for the CDR3 is TGTGCCAGCAGCTTAGGGACTGAAGCTTTCTTT.

This clonotype was picked up a small number of times. V usage is TRBV4-1 and J usage is TRBJ1-1, with D possibly being TRBD1 (5 bases). CDR3 length: 14 residues. Germline lookup yields CDR1 MGHRA and CDR2 YSYEKL. Trimming removed 1 base from V and 10 bases from J, with 16 bases in between. The CDR3 DNA reads as TGCGCCAGCAGCCAAGTCGCGGGGCGGGATGGAGCTTTCTTT. This encodes CASSQVAGRDGAFF.

This chain uses TRBV15 with TRBJ2-5, with TRBD1 as a possible D gene (5 bases). In germline, CDR1 is LNHNV, CDR2 YYDKDF (reference sequence). This CDR3 spans 16 amino acids. With 5 bases removed from V and 4 bases from J, the gap between germline ends came to 20 bases. CDR3 loop: CATSPNPGKSVETQYF. The CDR3 region has the DNA TGTGCCACCAGCCCAAACCCAGGGAAAAGTGTAGAGACCCAGTACTTC.

The genes are TRBV5-4 and TRBJ2-7; D call uncertain. V gave up 0 bases and J gave up 4 bases, with 5 bases separating them. Germline V gives CDR1 SGHNT, CDR2 YYREEE (reference sequence). The CDR3 consists of 12 residues. CDR3: CASSLEGYEQYV. DNA for the CDR3: TGTGCCAGCAGCTTGGAGGGTTACGAGCAGTACGTC.

This chain uses TRBV20-1 with TRBJ1-4; no firm D call. Trimming removed 6 bases from V and 6 bases from J, with 20 bases in between. This CDR3 contains 15 residues. Germline CDR1 is DFQATT and CDR2 is SNEGSKA (reference sequence). The CDR3 loop is CSATSPIGWHEKLFF. The CDR3 region has the DNA TGCAGTGCCACCTCGCCAATCGGGTGGCATGAAAAACTGTTTTTT.

The V and J genes are TRBV24-1 and TRBJ2-5, with D unresolved. The germline CDR1 and CDR2 sequences are KGHDR and SFDVKD. The CDR3 loop spans 10 amino acids. V was pared by 6 bases and J by 5 bases, with 3 bases between. CDR3: CATSRETQYF. The CDR3 coding sequence is TGTGCCACCAGTCGGGAGACCCAGTACTTC.

The CDR3 protein is CSARVPGRDTEAFF. The CDR3 DNA reads as TGCAGTGCTAGAGTCCCCGGGCGGGACACTGAAGCTTTCTTT. The chain carries TRBV20-1 and TRBJ1-1; D not certain. V was shortened by 1 base and J by 3 bases, with 12 bases between the two germline ends. Germline CDR1 DFQATT, CDR2 SNEGSKA (reference sequence). The CDR3 has 14 residues.